Shown below are 19 T cell receptor beta chains from a single sample sequenced in a study of CD8 T cells in ankylosing spondylitis. Study-wide findings and caveats: Made up of about eight highly homologous variants, a TCR beta motif appeared characteristic of ankylosing spondylitis blood.

TCRdb ran MiXCR on the 5' RACE reads and lists one entry per CDR3 protein. The table has roughly 700,000 distinct CDR3 sequences, 19% seen once; the top ten hold under 20%. No cognate antigen is known for these TCRs. Sequencing input: blood, either unsorted or a sorted T cell fraction (not recorded which). Receptor source: a male donor with ankylosing spondylitis.

The CDR3 loop reads CASSPRGTISYNEQFF. The CDR3 DNA reads TGTGCCAGCAGCCCCCGGGGGACAATATCCTACAATGAGCAGTTCTTC. This chain uses TRBV14 with TRBJ2-1, with D perhaps being TRBD1 or TRBD2 (6 bases each). This CDR3 contains 16 residues. Germline V gives CDR1 SGHDN, CDR2 FVKESK. Trimming left V 4 bases short and J 1 base short, with 14 bases between.

The genes are TRBV5-5 and TRBJ2-1; the match to TRBD2 covers 9 bases. CDR3 size: 15 residues. From germline, CDR1 is SGHKS and CDR2 YYEKEE (reference sequence). The J segment lost 8 bases and the V segment lost 4 bases, leaving 10 bases of the junction unmatched. The CDR3 region is CASSPRGLAGHEQFF. CDR3 DNA sequence: TGTGCCAGCAGCCCCCGAGGGCTAGCGGGACATGAGCAGTTCTTC.

This clonotype was observed many times. The rearrangement links TRBV2 to TRBJ1-1; D may be TRBD1 (6 bases). Germline V gives CDR1 SNHLY, CDR2 FYNNEI. The CDR3 is made up of 15 amino acids. V lost 4 bases and J 1 base, leaving 13 bases between the germline ends. The CDR3 reads CASSVVAGENTEAFF. The CDR3, as DNA: TGTGCCAGCAGTGTTGTTGCAGGGGAGAACACTGAAGCTTTCTTT.

The chain combines TRBV11-1 with TRBJ2-3; D not resolved. Germline-derived CDR1 and CDR2 are SGHAT and FQDESV (reference sequence). Trimming took 6 bases from V and 6 from J, leaving 28 bases between them. CDR3 size: 18 residues. The CDR3: CASRKFPGLTTLLDTQYF. The CDR3 nucleotides are TGTGCCAGCAGAAAATTCCCAGGCCTAACCACGCTCCTGGATACGCAGTATTTT.

This clonotype was counted between two and nine times. The rearrangement uses TRBV5-4 and TRBJ1-2; D is perhaps TRBD1 (6 bases). This CDR3 has 16 residues. Germline V CDR1 and CDR2: SGHNT, YYREEE (reference sequence). Between the trimmed V and J ends, which lost 1 base and 4 bases, there was a span of 17 bases. The CDR3 DNA follows: TGTGCCAGCAGCTTGAATCCTTTGGGGGGCCGCTATGGCTACACCTTC. This gives the protein CASSLNPLGGRYGYTF. The variable domain in full, with the rest retrieved from reference TRBV5-4 and TRBJ1-2, is ETGVTQSPTHLIKTRGQQVTLRCSSQSGHNTVSWYQQALGQGPQFIFQYYREEENGRGNFPPRFSGLQFPNYSSELNVNALELDDSALYLCASSLNPLGGRYGYTFGSGTRLTVV.

This chain connects TRBV25-1 to TRBJ1-1, with D possibly being TRBD1 (5 bases). The V gene's germline CDR1 is MGHDK and CDR2 SYGVNS. The CDR3 is made up of 15 amino acids. The germline V and J ends were trimmed by 0 bases and 5 bases, with 13 bases remaining between them. CDR3 sequence (DNA): TGTGCCAGCAGTGAATACGGGGGGATTAGTACTGAAGCTTTCTTT. Translated: CASSEYGGISTEAFF.

The J gene is TRBJ1-2, the V gene TRBV7-2, with D unresolved. V was trimmed by 3 bases and J by 4 bases, leaving 18 bases between them. Germline V gives CDR1 SGHTA, CDR2 FQGNSA. The CDR3 loop spans 16 amino acids. Here the CDR3 reads CASSFITEPDRYGYTF. The CDR3 nucleotides read TGTGCCAGCAGCTTCATAACCGAACCGGACCGCTATGGCTACACCTTC.

This clonotype was recorded a few times. The J gene is TRBJ2-7, the V gene TRBV4-3; a possible D gene is TRBD1 (6 bases). The germline V gene has CDR1 LGHNA and CDR2 YSLEER. V was pared by 0 bases and J by 5 bases, with 11 bases between. The CDR3 has 14 residues. The CDR3 protein is CASSQDFKGDEQYF. In DNA form, the CDR3 reads TGCGCCAGCAGCCAAGATTTCAAGGGGGACGAGCAGTACTTC.

This clonotype was seen at least ten times. The genes are TRBV12-3 or TRBV12-4 and TRBJ2-1; D may be TRBD2 (7 bases). This CDR3 contains 14 residues. Trimming removed 0 bases from V and 9 bases from J, with 12 bases in between. Here the CDR3 DNA reads TGTGCCAGCAGTTTAGCAGGGGGGGCCTTTGAGCAGTTCTTC. Protein: CASSLAGGAFEQFF.

In this sample, this clonotype turned up a few times. V is TRBV7-9 and J is TRBJ2-7; D remains ambiguous. The CDR3 extends over 14 amino acids. V was cut by 1 base and J by 5 bases, with 12 bases left in between. The V gene's germline CDR1 is SEHNR and CDR2 FQNEAQ (reference sequence). The CDR3 sequence is CASSLGMAANEQYF. DNA of the CDR3: TGTGCCAGCAGCTTAGGGATGGCGGCGAACGAGCAGTACTTC.

This clonotype was seen many times. J is TRBJ2-3 and V is TRBV20-1; 8 bases map to TRBD2. Germline V CDR1 and CDR2: DFQATT, SNEGSKA (reference sequence). This CDR3 comprises 13 residues. The J segment lost 2 bases and the V segment lost 4 bases, leaving 2 bases of the junction unmatched. The CDR3 sequence: CSAIAGPTDTQYF. As DNA, the CDR3 is TGCAGTGCTATAGCGGGGCCCACAGATACGCAGTATTTT.

This clonotype has ten or more counts. This chain links TRBV4-2 with TRBJ2-6, with 10 bases matching TRBD1. Trimming removed 1 base from V and 0 bases from J; junction bases left unmatched: 9. This CDR3 comprises 20 residues. Germline V gene lookup returns CDR1 LGHNA and CDR2 YNFKEQ. The CDR3 protein is CASSQVRPGTGVSGANVLTF. Written as DNA, the CDR3 is TGTGCCAGCAGCCAAGTTCGCCCCGGGACAGGGGTCTCTGGGGCCAACGTCCTGACTTTC.

The chain is built from TRBV19 and TRBJ2-5; 10 bases fit TRBD2. The trim removed 6 bases at V and 5 bases at J, leaving 12 bases unmatched. The CDR3 covers 16 residues. Per germline, CDR1 LNHDA and CDR2 SQIVND (reference sequence). The DNA of the CDR3 is TGTGCCAGTAGGGCTGGGAGCGGGGGGGCCTGGGAGACCCAGTACTTC. This gives the protein CASRAGSGGAWETQYF.

The sample holds a few counts of this clonotype. J is TRBJ2-3 and V is TRBV9, with 12 bases identical to TRBD2. Germline loops: CDR1 SGDLS, CDR2 YYNGEE. The CDR3 has 16 residues. Trimming cost V 3 bases and J 0 bases; bases outside gene matches: 2. The CDR3 loop reads CASSEGLAGSTDTQYF. The CDR3 nucleotides are TGTGCCAGCAGCGAGGGACTAGCGGGTAGCACAGATACGCAGTATTTT.

The rearrangement uses TRBV20-1 and TRBJ2-3; 10 bases fit TRBD2. The CDR3 has 16 residues. Germline V CDR1 and CDR2: DFQATT, SNEGSKA (reference sequence). The ends lost 4 bases at V and 3 bases at J; junction bases unmatched: 10. The CDR3 region is CSATPQLAGRTDTQYF. The CDR3 DNA reads TGCAGTGCTACACCCCAACTAGCGGGGAGAACAGATACGCAGTATTTT.

This chain links TRBV15 with TRBJ1-6, with D unresolved. Germline CDR1 LNHNV, CDR2 YYDKDF (reference sequence). Trimming stripped 0 bases from V and 2 bases from J, with 5 bases between. The CDR3 extends over 15 amino acids. CDR3 loop: CATSRDLPYNSPLHF. DNA for the CDR3: TGTGCCACCAGCAGAGATTTACCCTATAATTCACCCCTCCACTTT.

This clonotype was recorded a few times. This chain joins TRBV29-1 and TRBJ2-1, with 7 positions matching TRBD1. Germline values: CDR1 SQVTM, CDR2 ANQGSEA. The CDR3 length is 14 residues. Trimming at V came to 3 bases and at J to 3 bases, leaving 5 bases not matched to a gene. CDR3 in DNA: TGCAGCGTTGAGTGGGACAGCAGCTACAATGAGCAGTTCTTC. Protein product: CSVEWDSSYNEQFF.

This chain links TRBV10-3 with TRBJ2-5; weak D call: TRBD2 (7 bases). The V end lost 0 bases, the J end lost 5 bases, and 10 bases lay between the germline ends. The germline V gene encodes CDR1 ENHRY and CDR2 SYGVKD. This CDR3 region has 14 residues. CDR3 DNA sequence: TGTGCCATCAGTGAGTCTGGGGGGGCGGAGACCCAGTACTTC. The encoded protein is CAISESGGAETQYF.

In its sample, this clonotype was seen a few times. This chain connects TRBV29-1 to TRBJ2-5; a possible D gene is TRBD2 (6 bases). V gave up 4 bases and J gave up 5 bases, with 17 bases separating them. The germline V gene encodes CDR1 SQVTM and CDR2 ANQGSEA. The CDR3 sequence is 14 residues long. The CDR3: CSVGGVGSGETQYF. The CDR3 coding sequence is TGCAGCGTTGGGGGGGTGGGGTCCGGGGAGACCCAGTACTTC.